The 10 T cell receptor beta chains presented below share a single source sample, sequenced in a study of blood T cell repertoires in COVID-19. TCRdb's copy holds only in-frame clones and misses some; the assay was immunoSEQ multiplex PCR. Here the sample spans 140,000 to 150,000 clones, roughly 85% being singletons. The sequencing input was peripheral blood. These receptors were collected from a woman aged 55-75 years with COVID-19, enrolled during active disease.

The rearrangement uses TRBV2 and TRBJ1-2; a possible D gene is TRBD1 (5 bases). Trimming removed 4 bases from V and 8 bases from J, with 11 bases in between. The CDR3 length is 12 residues. Germline CDR1 is SNHLY and CDR2 is FYNNEI. The CDR3 nucleotides are TGTGCCAGCAGTGTACGCGGGGCGGGCTACACCTTC. This encodes CASSVRGAGYTF.

J is TRBJ1-5 and V is TRBV7-8; tentatively, D is TRBD1 (6 bases). Germline V lookup: CDR1 SGHVS, CDR2 FQNEAQ. The V end was cut by 3 bases, the J end by 7 bases, with 16 bases between. The CDR3 loop spans 15 amino acids. The CDR3 here is CASSFLRWGQQPQHF. In DNA form, the CDR3 reads TGTGCCAGCAGCTTCCTCCGGTGGGGGCAACAGCCCCAGCATTTT.

The table lists this clone with a few counts. This chain uses TRBV9 with TRBJ2-2, with a tentative D call TRBD2 (5 bases). The CDR3 consists of 16 residues. Germline loops: CDR1 SGDLS, CDR2 YYNGEE. V gave up 4 bases and J gave up 5 bases, with 18 bases separating them. This CDR3 is CASSPQTGIRTGELFF. Written as DNA, the CDR3 is TGTGCCAGCAGCCCTCAAACCGGGATTAGAACCGGGGAGCTGTTTTTT. Filled out from reference TRBV9 and TRBJ2-2, the complete variable domain reads DSGVTQTPKHLITATGQRVTLRCSPRSGDLSVYWYQQSLDQGLQFLIQYYNGEERAKGNILERFSAQQFPDLHSELNLSSLELGDSALYFCASSPQTGIRTGELFFGEGSRLTVL.

This clone was seen a single time. The chain has TRBV5-5 and TRBJ1-1, with D possibly matching TRBD1 (5 bases). Germline V gene sequence: CDR1 SGHKS, CDR2 YYEKEE (reference sequence). The V end was cut by 2 bases, the J end by 10 bases, with 15 bases between. This CDR3 has 13 amino acids. CDR3 sequence: CASSLPQGHGAFF. The CDR3 nucleotides are TGTGCCAGCAGCTTACCCCAGGGCCATGGAGCTTTCTTT.

This clone was recorded a few times. The rearrangement uses TRBV28 and TRBJ1-5; a weak D match, TRBD1 (5 bases). CDR1 is MDHEN, CDR2 SYDVKM, per germline. The CDR3 contains 15 residues. V shed 5 bases and J shed 0 bases, with 11 bases lying between them. This chain's CDR3 is CASSHRTLSNQPQHF. The CDR3 DNA sequence: TGTGCCAGCAGTCATCGGACACTTAGCAATCAGCCCCAGCATTTT.

V usage is TRBV5-1 and J usage is TRBJ1-2; unclear D gene. This CDR3 has 14 residues. V was trimmed by 7 bases and J by 8 bases, leaving 21 bases between them. Germline V gene sequence: CDR1 SGHRS, CDR2 YFSETQ. DNA of the CDR3: TGCGCCAGCGCAAGAGACGGGGTTCTCAGAGGCTACACCTTC. Protein product: CASARDGVLRGYTF. The full variable domain, completed using reference TRBV5-1 and TRBJ1-2, is KAGVTQTPRYLIKTRGQQVTLSCSPISGHRSVSWYQQTPGQGLQFLFEYFSETQRNKGNFPGRFSGRQFSNSRSEMNVSTLELGDSALYLCASARDGVLRGYTFGSGTRLTVV.

The chain uses TRBV13 and TRBJ1-6; D remains ambiguous. Germline loops: CDR1 PRHDT, CDR2 FYEKMQ (reference sequence). V lost 4 bases, J lost 0 bases, and 19 bases lay in between. CDR3 size: 19 residues. The CDR3 coding sequence is TGTGCCAGCAGCTCCATCCGGGAGCCTAGTAGCTCCTATAATTCACCCCTCCACTTT. Translation gives CASSSIREPSSSYNSPLHF.

This clone was picked up one time. This chain uses TRBV7-2 with TRBJ1-4; 8 nucleotides agree with TRBD1. Germline V gene data show CDR1 as SGHTA and CDR2 as FQGNSA. V gave up 5 bases and J gave up 3 bases; unmatched junction bases: 2. This CDR3 spans 14 amino acids. CDR3 loop: CASSQGAANEKLFF. In DNA form, the CDR3 reads TGTGCCAGCAGCCAGGGGGCGGCTAATGAAAAACTGTTTTTT.

This clone was observed once. The rearrangement links TRBV3-1 (or the pseudogene TRBV3-2) to TRBJ1-4, with unresolved D. Germline CDR1 and CDR2: LGHDT and YNNKEL (reference sequence). With 4 bases removed from V and 5 bases from J, the gap between germline ends came to 11 bases. CDR3 length equals 14 residues. CDR3 sequence: CASSRGNGNEKLFF. The CDR3 DNA reads as TGTGCCAGCAGCCGAGGGAATGGGAATGAAAAACTGTTTTTT.

V gene TRBV18 combines with J gene TRBJ2-7; tentative D call: TRBD2 (6 bases). In germline, CDR1 is KGHSH, CDR2 LQKENI. Trimming stripped 0 bases from V and 2 bases from J, with 14 bases between. There are 16 residues in the CDR3. CDR3 protein: CASSPPGRREAYEQYF. CDR3 nucleotides: TGTGCCAGCTCACCACCGGGTAGGAGGGAGGCCTACGAGCAGTACTTC.